This TCR beta chain was obtained from a study of cytomegalovirus exposure and HLA in healthy donors (dated by TCRdb to about 2017). A note on the overall study: In an earlier analysis of some 610 of the donors, 276 Gb of sequence data and approximately 100 million unique TCR beta sequences from 150 million to 200 million T cells were reported. An early release covering roughly 600 HLA-typed donors comprised about 290 gigabases of sequencing data and tens of millions of unique TCR sequences. Of the 300 to 400 genotyped donors, over 65% fell in the genetic ancestry cluster associated with self-reported Caucasian donors. The aim of the study was to test whether cataloging public T cell receptors could identify signatures of past pathogen exposure. Using immunosequencing, the study profiled T cell repertoires from 500 to 800 subjects and related those repertoires to cytomegalovirus serostatus. Besides the first cohort of some 670 subjects, a separate validation cohort made up of roughly 120 different subjects was used. To predict cytomegalovirus infection status, the study brought together high-throughput TCR immunosequencing, statistical association of individual TCRs with disease status, and machine learning. To study patterns of TCR occurrence, a later analysis re-analyzed previously published TCR beta repertoires from 550 to 800 donors and added high-resolution HLA genotyping. The later analysis used no new phenotypic data to find candidate immune exposures, relying instead on TCR beta sequences and their occurrence across donors. An earlier analysis of several hundred of the donors applied high-throughput TCR beta sequencing to assess whether each TCR beta V gene segment acted as functional or pseudogenic. Donor age, sex, ethnicity and CMV serostatus were collected together with the repertoire data. In a later genetic analysis, genome-wide SNP genotypes for about 55% of the 666 donors were used, and that subset was treated as a discovery cohort. All discovery cohort repertoires had been generated using a single sequencing platform. HLA typing included class I and class II loci at four-digit resolution. Typing coverage differed by locus: A, B, C, DRB1 and DQB1 were typed in about 620-640 donors, DQA1 in about 510, DPA1 in nearly 610, and DPB1 in 450 to 480. A handful of DR-DQ haplotypes were handled as single units for association and clustering because linkage in the cohort was strong. Among around 400 genotyped donors of the cohort, an average of about 240,000 unique TCR beta nucleotide sequences were sequenced per donor, roughly 20% of them non-productive. The full study reports these points: Only TCR beta chains were sequenced in this cohort, and the absence of alpha or paired-chain data limited detectable features. V-gene and J-gene trimming of TCR beta chains was associated with a missense DCLRE1C variant in a later genetic analysis, and the association was replicated in an independent cohort. A cluster of highly shared sequence variants was judged likely to represent a technical artifact of the sequencing pipeline. In an earlier analysis of over 550 of the donors, most TCR beta V segments were observed in productive rearrangements about 87% or about 30% of the time, broadly matching IMGT annotations. Linkage disequilibrium might explain the correlated functional status among segregating V segments, but an unknown experimental factor could not be excluded. CMV serostatus was the only immune exposure information available for the cohort. A total of 150 to 200 TCR beta chains were listed by the study as associated with cytomegalovirus. In vitro tests confirmed that a few of the cytomegalovirus-associated TCR beta chains recognize cytomegalovirus antigens. In a later analysis, the rate of TCR association differed among HLA loci, with DRB1 alleles having the most associated TCRs and HLA-C alleles having the fewest. While some public TCRs were present in many individuals, most TCR sequences turned up only very rarely across donors. It was suggested by the authors that the approach could potentially be generalized to other disease states and immunological phenotypes. Because the 87-base-pair reads could not distinguish some IMGT-functional V segments, including TRBV6-2 and TRBV6-3, those segments were excluded. In a later genetic analysis, fewer N-insertions in productive TCRs were reported among donors in an Asian-associated ancestry cluster than the approximately 630-donor mean. In a later analysis, several top co-occurrence clusters were reported to appear linked to parvovirus B19, influenza, CMV and Epstein-Barr virus. A further reported finding was that TCR beta sequences accurately predicted the HLA-A and HLA-B alleles for most subjects in the first cohort. Because counts were too low, seventeen rarely observed V segments, including chromosome 9 orphons, were excluded from the earlier analysis of several hundred of the donors. Because HLA typing was unavailable for some donors at each locus, only the typed subset was used in association tests. Assigning TCR associations to individual alleles was difficult when HLA alleles, especially DR and DQ, strongly co-occurred. The classifier was reported to diagnose cytomegalovirus status with high specificity and sensitivity in both the original cohort and the validation cohort. In a later analysis, HLA-associated TCR beta chains showed more clonal expansion and lower generation probabilities than non-associated chains that were equally common. In a later analysis, most CMV-associated TCR beta chains were found to appear HLA-restricted, with HLA associations seemingly driven largely by CMV exposure. Sequencing depth was assumed to be roughly uniform across donors in the presence/absence analyses, though that assumption may not hold. In a later analysis, more than 15,000 TCR beta sequences were associated with specific HLA alleles at a false discovery rate of 0.05.

As for this clone: It lacks a known antigen.

The cohort consisted of 670 or so healthy bone marrow donors. Cohort members were all nominally healthy when sampled, although unrecorded immune exposures were likely present. The donor was CMV seronegative and was included in the group of about 350 seronegative cohort members. Each donor provided a peripheral blood sample, and peripheral blood mononuclear cells were used for TCR beta sequencing. The Qiagen DNeasy Blood Extraction Kit was used to extract genomic DNA from the blood cell samples. As encoded in the germline V gene, CDR1 is SGHAT while CDR2 is FQNNGV. V loses 3 bases of germline sequence and J loses 7 bases, and the interval between the two ends is 12 bases. From the cysteine up to the phenylalanine, the CDR3 has a length of 14 residues. Of all the DNA, just the CDR3 is kept, 42 bases in frame from base 1. The library was obtained by the immunoSEQ multiplex PCR assay. For the multiplex PCR, a mixture combining 60 forward primers for TCR Vbeta segments and 13 reverse primers for TCR Jbeta segments was used. Amplification of the CDR3 region of rearranged TCR beta genes was performed with a multiplex PCR assay on genomic DNA. On the Illumina HiSeq System, the amplified TCR beta libraries were sequenced as 87-base-pair reads. On the study's bioinformatics: In a later analysis, some 80 million unique TCR beta chains were counted across the 690 or so repertoires, and around 10 million of these chains were shared by at least two donors. A nearest-neighbor algorithm error-corrected the raw reads and collapsed the reads into unique sequences, merging closely related sequences to remove PCR and sequencing errors. To assign V, D and J gene segments, CDR3 sequences were aligned to IMGT reference sequences. For a sequence to be retained, a match of at least six nucleotides was required to both a V gene segment and a J gene segment. A rearrangement was called productive if the CDR3 had no stop codons and remained in frame with V and J, and every other rearrangement was called non-productive. CDR3 was defined by IMGT convention, running from the second conserved V-encoded cysteine to the conserved J-encoded phenylalanine. The earlier analysis of fewer than 750 of the donors excluded sequences that lacked an unambiguous match to a single V gene segment. In an earlier analysis of about 590 of the donors, a V segment was called functional when productive rearrangements were above 56.7%, and segregating when the standard deviation between donors exceeded 5%. A statistical classification framework was built to diagnose cytomegalovirus status from the catalog of TCR beta chain sequences. A later analysis assigned V and J genes by comparing TCR nucleotide sequences with IMGT/GENE-DB human TR gene sequences. Using the TCRdist pipeline, a later analysis assigned CDR3 sequences along with most-parsimonious VDJ recombination scenarios. A later analysis defined each TCR beta chain by its CDR3 amino acid sequence plus V-gene family, and excluded reads lacking a unique V-gene family. In a later analysis, 500 to 650 highly shared, low-generation-probability nucleotide sequences were removed to address suspected cross-contamination and a sequencing artifact. In a later analysis, a clonal expansion index for each public chain was calculated from normalized within-repertoire ranks of inferred template counts. In a later analysis, generation probabilities were computed using a VDJ recombination model fitted to out-of-frame rearrangements, and the results were checked against IGoR. A later analysis scored TCR-TCR, TCR-HLA and TCR-CMV co-occurrence with hypergeometric tests, applying a repertoire-size bias correction to TCR pairs. In a later analysis, false discovery rates were estimated by permuting HLA or CMV assignments 20 times. In a later analysis, co-occurring TCRs were grouped using DBSCAN, with TCRdist sequence similarity added in when clustering inside HLA-allele-positive subsets. Repertoires with fewer than 30,000 or more than 120,000 public chains, plus five repertoires with anomalous nucleotide sharing, were excluded from co-occurrence clustering. The clones in this table, taken by TCRdb from immuneACCESS, are in-frame only. Not every clone is retained; where verified, under half of the shortfall comes from an unresolved V gene, and the cause of the rest is unknown. V and J calls and clone size come straight from that table; D and trimming were deduced from the DNA. The data table for this sample lists 100,000 to 150,000 clones. Clones ranked in the top ten supply 2% to 2.5% of the sample.

The source material was PBMCs. The receptor was derived from a man between 40 and 49 years old in good health and CMV-seronegative. The rearranged segments are TRBV11-2 and TRBJ2-2; a tentative D call is TRBD2 (5 bases match). DNA sequence: TGTGCCAGCAGCTTCCGGGGTTACGGCGGGGAGCTGTTTTTT. Its amino acids are CASSFRGYGGELFF.